This T cell receptor beta chain was identified during a study of OX40 agonist ivuxolimab in advanced cancers. TCRdb's copy holds only in-frame clones and misses some; the assay was immunoSEQ multiplex PCR. The sample records 60,000 to 80,000 clones, roughly 87% being singletons. The CDR3 spans 16 residues. The germline CDR1 and CDR2 sequences are SEHNR and FQNEAQ (reference sequence). V was clipped by 0 bases and J by 8 bases; unmatched bases: 10. The clonotype comes from an adult with an advanced solid tumor such as melanoma, head and neck, liver or kidney cancer. The chain has TRBV7-9 and TRBJ2-4, with TRBD1 matching 7 bases. This specimen was CD4+ or CD8+ T cells sorted from blood, taken in a trial of the OX40 agonist ivuxolimab. The CDR3: CASSLAEAGGYYIQYF. The CDR3, as DNA: TGTGCCAGCAGCTTAGCGGAGGCAGGGGGTTATTACATTCAGTACTTC.